The entry below gives a single TCR beta chain sequence along with its context. Both TRBC1 and TRBC2 were covered by a beta constant-region primer of two equimolar oligonucleotides. TCRdb used MiXCR to reprocess the UMI-ligation and nested PCR reads, holding one entry per CDR3 protein. This table has 120,000 to 150,000 distinct CDR3 sequences, around 15% appearing once. The sample is drawn from a study of naive and memory T cell subsets. This CDR3 has 14 residues. V lost 7 bases and J 8 bases, leaving 17 bases between the germline ends. CDR1 is SNHLY, CDR2 FYNNEI, per germline. The chain carries TRBV2 and TRBJ1-4; D not certain. The specimen sequenced was naive CD4+ T cells from blood. The receptor was derived from a human donor in good health. The CDR3 DNA is TGTGCCAGCATTCAAGACCCGGGCGTGGAAAAACTGTTTTTT. Translation: CASIQDPGVEKLFF.